What follows are 5 T cell receptor beta chains derived from one specimen sequenced in a study of CD8+ T cells in alopecia areata. RNA, once extracted, was reverse transcribed into cDNA for use as the sequencing template. The table came from immunoSEQ multiplex PCR; TCRdb's copy has only in-frame clones and leaves some out. The sample lists 140,000 to 150,000 clones; approximately 45% were seen once. The material sequenced was CD4+ T cells sorted from blood. These receptors all come from a human donor with alopecia areata.

Note on this clone: This same CDR3 is encoded by further DNA sequences in the sample. This chain links TRBV20-1 with TRBJ2-1, with D possibly being TRBD1 (5 bases). The CDR3 covers 10 residues. Between the trimmed V and J ends, which lost 4 bases and 7 bases, there was a span of 5 bases. Germline CDR1 reads DFQATT; CDR2 reads SNEGSKA (reference sequence). CDR3 sequence (DNA): TGCAGTGCTAAGGGGAATGAGCAGTTCTTC. Protein product: CSAKGNEQFF.

Only a few counts were recorded for this clone. This chain uses TRBV5-1 with TRBJ2-1; D may be TRBD1 (6 bases). The CDR3 contains 13 residues. Trimming took 7 bases from V and 6 from J, leaving 14 bases between them. CDR1 and CDR2 (germline): SGHRS, YFSETQ. The CDR3 DNA sequence: TGCGCCAGCCGGACAGCCGTGGGCAATGAGCAGTTCTTC. It translates to CASRTAVGNEQFF.

This clone was counted only a few times. This chain joins TRBV29-1 and TRBJ2-4, with D possibly TRBD2 on 6 matching bases. The CDR3 runs 21 residues. Per germline, CDR1 SQVTM and CDR2 ANQGSEA. V was pared by 4 bases and J by 3 bases, with 34 bases between. This CDR3 is CSVAASSPRPGGGRVKNIQYF. The CDR3, as DNA: TGCAGCGTTGCGGCCAGCTCCCCGCGACCGGGTGGAGGGAGAGTCAAAAACATTCAGTACTTC. Drawing the rest from reference TRBV29-1 and TRBJ2-4, the complete variable domain is SAVISQKPSRDICQRGTSLTIQCQVDSQVTMMFWYRQQPGQSLTLIATANQGSEATYESGFVIDKFPISRPNLTFSTLTVSNMSPEDSSIYLCSVAASSPRPGGGRVKNIQYFGAGTRLSVL.

The rearrangement uses TRBV4-1 and TRBJ2-6; D ambiguous. The V end lost 9 bases, the J end lost 0 bases, and 18 bases lay between the germline ends. The CDR3 extends over 17 amino acids. Germline V gene lookup returns CDR1 MGHRA and CDR2 YSYEKL. The CDR3 sequence: CASRLWVGSSGANVLTF. The DNA of the CDR3 is TGCGCCAGTCGCCTGTGGGTAGGGTCCTCTGGGGCCAACGTCCTGACTTTC.

This rearrangement joins TRBV27 to TRBJ2-5; D assignment may be TRBD1 or TRBD2 (5 bases each). Trimming took 4 bases from V and 4 from J, leaving 13 bases between them. Per the germline V gene, CDR1 is MNHEY and CDR2 is SMNVEV (reference sequence). The CDR3 covers 14 residues. The CDR3 nucleotides read TGTGCCAGCAGTTCGGCCGGGACCCCAGAGACCCAGTACTTC. It specifies CASSSAGTPETQYF.